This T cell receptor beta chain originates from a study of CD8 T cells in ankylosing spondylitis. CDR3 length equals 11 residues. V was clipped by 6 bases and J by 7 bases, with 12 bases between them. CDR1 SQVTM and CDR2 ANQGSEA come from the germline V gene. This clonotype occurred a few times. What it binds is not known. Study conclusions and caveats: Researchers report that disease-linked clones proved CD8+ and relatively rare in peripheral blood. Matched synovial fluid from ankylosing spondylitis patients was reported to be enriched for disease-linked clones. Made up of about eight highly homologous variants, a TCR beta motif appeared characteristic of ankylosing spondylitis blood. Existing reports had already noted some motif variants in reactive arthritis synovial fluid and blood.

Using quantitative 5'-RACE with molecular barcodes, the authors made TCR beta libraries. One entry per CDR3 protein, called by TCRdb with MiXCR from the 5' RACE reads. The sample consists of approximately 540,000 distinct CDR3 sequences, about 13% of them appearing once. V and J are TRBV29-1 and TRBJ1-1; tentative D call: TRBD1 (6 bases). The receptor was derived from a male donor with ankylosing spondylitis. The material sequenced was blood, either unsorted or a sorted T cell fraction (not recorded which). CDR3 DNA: TGCAGCGTGTTAGGGGGAGGTGAAGCTTTCTTT. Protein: CSVLGGGEAFF.